These 29 T cell receptor beta chains originate from one sample sequenced in a study of blood T cell repertoires in COVID-19. Sequencing used immunoSEQ multiplex PCR; TCRdb keeps in-frame clones, though not all of them. The table lists about 410,000 clones, roughly 88% of them singletons, with about 0.6% in the top ten. Material for sequencing was PBMCs or T cells enriched from blood (not recorded which). The receptors were gathered from a man aged 18 to 29 who had recovered from COVID-19.

This clone was seen only once. This chain links TRBV19 with TRBJ1-2; 7 positions agree with TRBD1. This CDR3 region has 15 residues. Germline V CDR1 and CDR2: LNHDA, SQIVND (reference sequence). V gave up 1 base and J gave up 3 bases; unmatched junction bases: 5. This chain's CDR3 is CASSIVITGDYGYTF. The CDR3 DNA sequence: TGTGCCAGTAGTATAGTTATTACAGGGGACTATGGCTACACCTTC.

This clone came up once. The chain couples TRBV6-5 to TRBJ1-1; D remains ambiguous. V was shortened by 11 bases and J by 0 bases, with 13 bases between the two germline ends. The germline CDR1 and CDR2 sequences are MNHEY and SVGAGI. This CDR3 has 13 amino acids. CDR3 protein: CAGSGLMNTEAFF. In nucleotides, the CDR3 is TGTGCCGGCTCAGGACTCATGAACACTGAAGCTTTCTTT.

The chain recombines TRBV10-3 with TRBJ1-1, with 7 nucleotides matching TRBD1. The V segment lost 6 bases and the J segment 1 base; nucleotides outside the gene matches: 17. Germline assignment: CDR1 ENHRY and CDR2 SYGVKD. This CDR3 comprises 18 residues. The CDR3 loop is CAIRDALLRQGENTEAFF. DNA of the CDR3: TGTGCCATCAGGGACGCACTTTTACGACAGGGAGAGAACACTGAAGCTTTCTTT.

The chain joins TRBV7-3 to TRBJ1-6, with a weak D call TRBD1 (6 bases). Germline loops: CDR1 SGHTA, CDR2 FQGTGA. Trimming stripped 5 bases from V and 7 bases from J, with 9 bases between. The CDR3 extends over 13 amino acids. For the CDR3, the DNA is TGTGCCAGCAGCATCGACAGGAATTCACCCCTCCACTTT. This sequence encodes CASSIDRNSPLHF.

This chain links TRBV6-5 with TRBJ2-2; no reliable D call. V was clipped by 5 bases and J by 7 bases, with 11 bases between them. In germline, CDR1 is MNHEY, CDR2 SVGAGI. There are 13 residues in the CDR3. This chain's CDR3 is CASSRVWNGELFF. CDR3 sequence (DNA): TGTGCCAGCAGTCGGGTTTGGAACGGGGAGCTGTTTTTT.

The chain joins TRBV5-8 to TRBJ2-3, with a tentative D call TRBD1 (5 bases). Per the germline V gene, CDR1 is SGHTS and CDR2 is YDEGEE. Trimming removed 0 bases at V and 0 bases at J, with 11 bases between. The CDR3 totals 16 residues. CDR3 residues: CASSLGVDRSTDTQYF. CDR3 bases: TGTGCCAGCAGCTTGGGGGTCGACAGAAGCACAGATACGCAGTATTTT. Variable domain in full (rest from reference TRBV5-8 and TRBJ2-3): EAGVTQSPTHLIKTRGQQATLRCSPISGHTSVYWYQQALGLGLQFLLWYDEGEERNRGNFPPRFSGRQFPNYSSELNVNALELEDSALYLCASSLGVDRSTDTQYFGPGTRLTVL.

The chain is built from TRBV7-9 and TRBJ1-1; perhaps TRBD1 as D (6 bases). The germline gives CDR1 SEHNR, CDR2 FQNEAQ (reference sequence). The CDR3 has 15 residues. V lost 5 bases and J 1 base, leaving 14 bases between the germline ends. In DNA, the CDR3 is TGTGCCAGCAGCCGGATGGGACACGCGAACACTGAAGCTTTCTTT. Residues: CASSRMGHANTEAFF.

About this clone: The sample holds other DNA sequences that translate to the same CDR3. V and J are TRBV5-1 and TRBJ2-5; no definite D call. The germline V and J ends were trimmed by 0 bases and 1 base, with 10 bases remaining between them. Germline CDR1 reads SGHRS; CDR2 reads YFSETQ. The CDR3 runs 15 residues. The CDR3 nucleotides are TGCGCCAGCAGCTTGGGTCCGGGTCTCCAAGAGACCCAGTACTTC. It is translated as CASSLGPGLQETQYF. The variable domain in full, completed from reference TRBV5-1 and TRBJ2-5, reads KAGVTQTPRYLIKTRGQQVTLSCSPISGHRSVSWYQQTPGQGLQFLFEYFSETQRNKGNFPGRFSGRQFSNSRSEMNVSTLELGDSALYLCASSLGPGLQETQYFGPGTRLLVL.

V is TRBV9 and J is TRBJ2-7, with 14 bases fitting TRBD2. The CDR3 sequence is 19 residues long. From germline, CDR1 is SGDLS and CDR2 YYNGEE. With 4 bases clipped from V and 5 bases from J, the junction kept 17 bases outside the gene matches. CDR3 coding DNA: TGTGCCAGCAGCTCACCTCCTTACGCTGGGACTAGCGGGAGCCACGAGCAGTACTTC. Translated, it gives CASSSPPYAGTSGSHEQYF.

This chain links TRBV7-3 with TRBJ2-2; TRBD2 agrees at 8 bases. After removal of 5 bases from V and 1 base from J, the junction contained 9 bases not matched to a gene. The CDR3 totals 17 residues. The V gene's germline CDR1 is SGHTA and CDR2 FQGTGA. Written as DNA, the CDR3 is TGTGCCAGCAGCGACCCCCGTAGCGGGAAGAACACCGGGGAGCTGTTTTTT. The encoded protein is CASSDPRSGKNTGELFF.

This chain joins TRBV28 and TRBJ2-2, with D possibly TRBD1 on 6 matching bases. With 6 bases removed from V and 4 bases from J, the gap between germline ends came to 18 bases. The CDR3 consists of 16 residues. Germline V gene data show CDR1 as MDHEN and CDR2 as SYDVKM. The CDR3 region is CASRKNREVRTGELFF. The CDR3 DNA follows: TGTGCCAGCAGGAAAAACAGGGAAGTACGCACCGGGGAGCTGTTTTTT. Looking up the rest from reference TRBV28 and TRBJ2-2 gives the full variable domain: DVKVTQSSRYLVKRTGEKVFLECVQDMDHENMFWYRQDPGLGLRLIYFSYDVKMKEKGDIPEGYSVSREKKERFSLILESASTNQTSMYLCASRKNREVRTGELFFGEGSRLTVL.

The chain recombines TRBV2 with TRBJ1-4, with D tentatively TRBD1 (6 bases). Germline V gene sequence: CDR1 SNHLY, CDR2 FYNNEI. V lost 4 bases to trimming and J lost 5 bases, with 11 bases between them. There are 14 residues in the CDR3. The CDR3, as DNA: TGTGCCAGCAGTGTTGACAGGATAAATGAAAAACTGTTTTTT. This gives the protein CASSVDRINEKLFF.

J is TRBJ2-7 and V is TRBV18; the D gene is possibly TRBD2 (5 bases). The CDR3 covers 15 residues. CDR1 KGHSH and CDR2 LQKENI come from the germline V gene. V was clipped by 3 bases and J by 4 bases, with 16 bases between them. The CDR3: CASSPSGIRGYEQYF. The CDR3 bases are TGTGCCAGCTCACCTTCCGGGATCCGGGGATACGAGCAGTACTTC.

CDR3 sequence: CASGEGYEQYF. DNA for the CDR3: TGTGCCAGCGGGGAGGGTTACGAGCAGTACTTC. The chain is built from TRBV11-3 and TRBJ2-7; 7 bases agree with TRBD2. This CDR3 spans 11 amino acids. The V gene's germline CDR1 is SGHNT and CDR2 YENEEA. The V and J ends lost 8 bases and 4 bases, in that order; junction bases with no gene match: 2. Together with reference TRBV11-3 and TRBJ2-7, the CDR3 gives the full variable domain: EAGVVQSPRYKIIEKKQPVAFWCNPISGHNTLYWYLQNLGQGPELLIRYENEEAVDDSQLPKDRFSAERLKGVDSTLKIQPAELGDSAVYLCASGEGYEQYFGPGTRLTVT.

The J gene is TRBJ2-1, the V gene TRBV5-5, with 7 positions matching TRBD2. CDR3 size: 14 residues. Germline loops: CDR1 SGHKS, CDR2 YYEKEE (reference sequence). Losses at the gene ends were 4 bases for V and 3 bases for J; bases not matched to a gene: 4. The CDR3 DNA reads as TGTGCCAGCAGCCGGTCTAGCGGCTACAATGAGCAGTTCTTC. Translating it yields CASSRSSGYNEQFF.

This clone was observed once. The V and J genes are TRBV6-1 and TRBJ1-5; D may be TRBD1 (6 bases). The CDR3 totals 16 residues. The V and J ends lost 3 bases and 2 bases respectively, with 14 bases between them. In germline, CDR1 is MNHNS, CDR2 SASEGT. The CDR3 DNA sequence: TGTGCCAGCAGTGATCTCCAGGGGTCCCGCAATCAGCCCCAGCATTTT. Protein sequence: CASSDLQGSRNQPQHF.

This rearrangement joins TRBV2 to TRBJ2-2; 8 positions match TRBD2. The V gene end was trimmed by 8 bases and the J gene end by 4 bases; junction bases not matched to a gene: 9. CDR3 length equals 15 residues. CDR1 and CDR2 from the germline V gene are SNHLY and FYNNEI. CDR3 protein: CASVRDGRATGELFF. CDR3 DNA sequence: TGTGCCAGCGTGCGCGACGGGAGGGCCACCGGGGAGCTGTTTTTT.

This clone has a single count. CDR3 sequence reads: CASSQELVAGNTIYF. For the CDR3, the DNA is TGTGCCAGCAGCCAAGAACTGGTAGCTGGAAACACCATATATTTT. The chain uses TRBV4-2 and TRBJ1-3, with unresolved D. The V end lost 0 bases, the J end lost 2 bases, and 8 bases lay between the germline ends. The germline V gene has CDR1 LGHNA and CDR2 YNFKEQ. This CDR3 contains 15 residues.

The V call is TRBV5-1, the J call TRBJ2-3; 9 positions match TRBD2. CDR1 and CDR2 (germline): SGHRS, YFSETQ. The CDR3 is made up of 14 amino acids. Trimming cost V 4 bases and J 5 bases; bases outside gene matches: 5. The CDR3 DNA reads TGCGCCAGCAGCCTAGGGCGGGGGGGAGATACGCAGTATTTT. This translates into CASSLGRGGDTQYF.

This chain links TRBV7-6 with TRBJ1-2; D gene ambiguous. With 2 bases removed from V and 0 bases from J, the gap between germline ends came to 10 bases. The germline V gene has CDR1 SGHVS and CDR2 FNYEAQ. The length of the CDR3 is 15 residues. The CDR3 region has the DNA TGTGCCAGCAGCTTATCTTTTTCGTCTAACTATGGCTACACCTTC. Its translation: CASSLSFSSNYGYTF.

V gene TRBV29-1 combines with J gene TRBJ1-2, with 10 nucleotides matching TRBD1. Germline CDR1 and CDR2: SQVTM and ANQGSEA. This CDR3 has 12 residues. After removal of 6 bases from V and 7 bases from J, the junction contained 5 bases not matched to a gene. The CDR3 nucleotides read TGCAGCGTGACGGGACAGGGGTTTGGCTACACCTTC. It encodes CSVTGQGFGYTF.

The chain uses TRBV28 and TRBJ2-4, with 11 bases identical to TRBD2. CDR1 is MDHEN, CDR2 SYDVKM, per germline. V lost 3 bases and J lost 0; bases outside the gene matches: 7. The CDR3 loop spans 18 amino acids. The CDR3: CASSFWGLADLAKNIQYF. CDR3 DNA sequence: TGTGCCAGCAGTTTCTGGGGACTAGCGGATTTAGCCAAAAACATTCAGTACTTC.

The chain combines TRBV7-9 with TRBJ2-3; 8 bases are a match to TRBD2. Germline trimming cut 0 bases from V and 0 bases from J; bases unmatched to any gene: 5. The CDR3 is 17 amino acids. Germline CDR1 reads SEHNR; CDR2 reads FQNEAQ (reference sequence). Written as DNA, the CDR3 is TGTGCCAGCAGCTTAGCGTTCGGGACTAGGAGCACAGATACGCAGTATTTT. It yields the protein CASSLAFGTRSTDTQYF.

The chain employs TRBV5-8 and TRBJ1-2, with unresolved D. The CDR3 has 15 amino acids. Trimming cost V 4 bases and J 0 bases, with 13 bases left between them. Germline V gene sequence: CDR1 SGHTS, CDR2 YDEGEE. CDR3 nucleotides: TGTGCCAGCAGCCCCCTGGAGCCTACTAACTATGGCTACACCTTC. Translated, it gives CASSPLEPTNYGYTF. The full variable domain, its missing parts supplied by reference TRBV5-8 and TRBJ1-2, is EAGVTQSPTHLIKTRGQQATLRCSPISGHTSVYWYQQALGLGLQFLLWYDEGEERNRGNFPPRFSGRQFPNYSSELNVNALELEDSALYLCASSPLEPTNYGYTFGSGTRLTVV.

The chain employs TRBV2 and TRBJ1-1; no clear D. Germline V gene sequence: CDR1 SNHLY, CDR2 FYNNEI. The CDR3 is 14 amino acids. V dropped 6 bases and J dropped 0 bases, with 11 bases sitting between them. DNA for the CDR3: TGTGCCAGCAGGCGTACCCTCATGAACACTGAAGCTTTCTTT. Encoded protein: CASRRTLMNTEAFF.

The chain carries TRBV2 and TRBJ1-2, with D unclear. Deletions cut 6 bases from V and 4 bases from J, with 6 bases between. Germline assignment: CDR1 SNHLY and CDR2 FYNNEI. This CDR3 spans 11 amino acids. CDR3 protein: CASREGYGYTF. The CDR3, as DNA: TGTGCCAGCAGGGAGGGCTATGGCTACACCTTC. Full variable domain (missing parts from reference TRBV2 and TRBJ1-2): EPEVTQTPSHQVTQMGQEVILRCVPISNHLYFYWYRQILGQKVEFLVSFYNNEISEKSEIFDDQFSVERPDGSNFTLKIRSTKLEDSAMYFCASREGYGYTFGSGTRLTVV.

This rearrangement joins TRBV10-1 to TRBJ1-5, with D uncertain. Germline values: CDR1 WNHNN, CDR2 SYGVQD (reference sequence). Trimming cost V 2 bases and J 7 bases, with 9 bases left between them. This CDR3 spans 13 amino acids. CDR3 amino acids: CASSEEVWQPQHF. As DNA, the CDR3 is TGCGCCAGCAGTGAGGAGGTTTGGCAGCCCCAGCATTTT.

The V and J genes are TRBV7-9 and TRBJ1-6; 9 positions agree with TRBD1. CDR1 SEHNR and CDR2 FQNEAQ come from the germline V gene (reference sequence). The V segment lost 5 bases and the J segment 12 bases; nucleotides outside the gene matches: 5. This CDR3 region has 13 residues. In nucleotides, the CDR3 is TGTGCCAGCAGCGCGGGACAGGGACTACCCCTCCACTTT. It is translated as CASSAGQGLPLHF.

The J gene is TRBJ2-7, the V gene TRBV27, with a weak D call TRBD1 (5 bases). The germline gives CDR1 MNHEY, CDR2 SMNVEV (reference sequence). V lost 6 bases, J lost 3 bases, and 15 bases lay in between. The CDR3 length is 14 residues. The CDR3 DNA reads TGTGCCAGCAGCCCAAGATGGGGCAACTACGAGCAGTACTTC. Amino acids: CASSPRWGNYEQYF.